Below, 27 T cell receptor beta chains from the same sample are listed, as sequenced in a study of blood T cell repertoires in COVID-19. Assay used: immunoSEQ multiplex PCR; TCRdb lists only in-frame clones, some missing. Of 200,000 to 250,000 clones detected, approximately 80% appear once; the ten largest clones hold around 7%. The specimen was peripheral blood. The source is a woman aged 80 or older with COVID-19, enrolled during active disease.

Here the CDR3 DNA reads TGTGCCAGCAGCTCCCCGAGTCTAGCCAAAAACATTCAGTACTTC. Translation gives CASSSPSLAKNIQYF. The V call is TRBV7-8, the J call TRBJ2-4; D unclear. The V end lost 4 bases, the J end lost 0 bases, and 10 bases lay between the germline ends. The CDR3 runs 15 residues. Germline CDR1 reads SGHVS; CDR2 reads FQNEAQ.

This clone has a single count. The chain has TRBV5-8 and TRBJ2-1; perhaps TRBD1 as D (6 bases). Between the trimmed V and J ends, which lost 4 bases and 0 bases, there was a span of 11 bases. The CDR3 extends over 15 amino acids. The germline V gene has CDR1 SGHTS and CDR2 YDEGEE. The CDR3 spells CASSPGDSSYNEQFF. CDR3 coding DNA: TGTGCCAGCAGCCCAGGGGATAGCTCCTACAATGAGCAGTTCTTC.

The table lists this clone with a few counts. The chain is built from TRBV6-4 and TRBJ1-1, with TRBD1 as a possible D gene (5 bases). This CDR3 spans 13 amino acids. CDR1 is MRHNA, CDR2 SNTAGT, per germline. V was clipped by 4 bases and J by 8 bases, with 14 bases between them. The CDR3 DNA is TGTGCCAGCAGTGCCGCGGGGGGGTTAGAAGCTTTCTTT. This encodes CASSAAGGLEAFF.

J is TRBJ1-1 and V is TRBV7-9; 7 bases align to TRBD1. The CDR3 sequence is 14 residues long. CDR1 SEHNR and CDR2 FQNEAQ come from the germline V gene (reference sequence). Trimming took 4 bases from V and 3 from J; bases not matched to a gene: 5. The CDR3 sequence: CASSSRQGYTEAFF. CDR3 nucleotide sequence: TGTGCCAGCAGCTCCAGACAGGGATACACTGAAGCTTTCTTT.

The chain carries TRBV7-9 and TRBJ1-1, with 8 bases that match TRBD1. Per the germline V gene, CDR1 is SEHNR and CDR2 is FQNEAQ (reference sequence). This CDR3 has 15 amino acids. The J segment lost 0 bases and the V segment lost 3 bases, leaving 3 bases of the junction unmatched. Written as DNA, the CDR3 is TGTGCCAGCAGCTTCAGACAGGGGTTGAACACTGAAGCTTTCTTT. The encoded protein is CASSFRQGLNTEAFF.

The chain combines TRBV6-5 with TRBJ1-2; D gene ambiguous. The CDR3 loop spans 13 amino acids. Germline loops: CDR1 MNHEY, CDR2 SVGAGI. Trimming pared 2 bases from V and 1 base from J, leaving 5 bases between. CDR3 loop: CASSYLRNYGYTF. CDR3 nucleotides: TGTGCCAGCAGTTACCTCCGTAACTATGGCTACACCTTC.

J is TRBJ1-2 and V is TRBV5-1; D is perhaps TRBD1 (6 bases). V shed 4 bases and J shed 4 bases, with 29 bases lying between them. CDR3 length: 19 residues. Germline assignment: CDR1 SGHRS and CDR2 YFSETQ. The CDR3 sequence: CASSPSGLQGTRGAYGYTF. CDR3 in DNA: TGCGCCAGCAGCCCGAGCGGTTTGCAGGGCACCCGGGGGGCCTATGGCTACACCTTC.

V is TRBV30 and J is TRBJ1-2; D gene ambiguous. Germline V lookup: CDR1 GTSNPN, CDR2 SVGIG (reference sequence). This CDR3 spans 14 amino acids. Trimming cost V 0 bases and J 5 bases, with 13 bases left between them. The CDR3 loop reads CAWSVGGGGYGYTF. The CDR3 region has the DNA TGTGCCTGGAGTGTGGGCGGAGGTGGTTATGGCTACACCTTC.

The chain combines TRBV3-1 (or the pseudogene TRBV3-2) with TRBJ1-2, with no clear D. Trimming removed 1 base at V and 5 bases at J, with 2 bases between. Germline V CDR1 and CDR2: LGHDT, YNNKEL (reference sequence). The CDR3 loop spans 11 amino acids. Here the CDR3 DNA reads TGTGCCAGCAGCCAAGCTTATGGCTACACCTTC. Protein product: CASSQAYGYTF.

Written as DNA, the CDR3 is TGTGCCAGCAGCCAAGAGAGGGTCTCCTACGAGCAGTACTTC. Protein: CASSQERVSYEQYF. The V and J genes are TRBV4-2 and TRBJ2-7; tentative D call: TRBD2 (5 bases). Between the trimmed V and J ends, which lost 0 bases and 0 bases, there was a span of 6 bases. The length of the CDR3 is 14 residues. Germline CDR1 reads LGHNA; CDR2 reads YNFKEQ.

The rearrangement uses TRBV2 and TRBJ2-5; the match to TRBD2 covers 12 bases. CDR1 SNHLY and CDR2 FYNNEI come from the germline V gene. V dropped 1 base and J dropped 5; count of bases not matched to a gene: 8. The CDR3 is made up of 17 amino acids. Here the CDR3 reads CASSEGRLGTSGETQYF. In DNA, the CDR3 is TGTGCCAGCAGTGAAGGCAGGCTGGGGACTAGCGGGGAGACCCAGTACTTC.

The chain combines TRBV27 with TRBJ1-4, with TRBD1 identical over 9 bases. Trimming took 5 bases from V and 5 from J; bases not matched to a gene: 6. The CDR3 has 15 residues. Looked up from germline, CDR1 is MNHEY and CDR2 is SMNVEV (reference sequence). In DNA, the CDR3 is TGTGCCAGCAGTCGGTGGGGGACAGGGAATGAAAAACTGTTTTTT. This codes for CASSRWGTGNEKLFF.

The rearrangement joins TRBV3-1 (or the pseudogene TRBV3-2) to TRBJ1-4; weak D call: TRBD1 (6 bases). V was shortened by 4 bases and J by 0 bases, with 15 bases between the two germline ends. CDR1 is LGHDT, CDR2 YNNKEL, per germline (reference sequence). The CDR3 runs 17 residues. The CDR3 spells CASSPRGTLATNEKLFF. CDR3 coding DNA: TGTGCCAGCAGCCCGCGGGGGACATTGGCAACTAATGAAAAACTGTTTTTT.

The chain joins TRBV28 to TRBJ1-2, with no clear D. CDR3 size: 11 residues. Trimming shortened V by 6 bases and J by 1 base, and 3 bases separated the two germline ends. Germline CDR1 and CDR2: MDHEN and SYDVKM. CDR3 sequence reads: CASSLNYGYTF. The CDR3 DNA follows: TGTGCCAGCAGCCTTAACTATGGCTACACCTTC.

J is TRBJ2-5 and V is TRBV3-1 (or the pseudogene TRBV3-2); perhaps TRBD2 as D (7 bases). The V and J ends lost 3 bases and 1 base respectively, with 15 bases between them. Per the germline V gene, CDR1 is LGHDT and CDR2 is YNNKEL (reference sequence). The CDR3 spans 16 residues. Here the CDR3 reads CASSQGTGGGQETQYF. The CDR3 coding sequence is TGTGCCAGCAGCCAGGGTACGGGGGGCGGCCAAGAGACCCAGTACTTC.

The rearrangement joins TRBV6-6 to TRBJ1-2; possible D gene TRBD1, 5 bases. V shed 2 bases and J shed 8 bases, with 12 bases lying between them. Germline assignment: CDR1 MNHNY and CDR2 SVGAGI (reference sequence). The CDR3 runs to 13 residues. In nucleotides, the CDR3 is TGTGCCAGCAGTTACCAGGGCCTGGAGGGCTACACCTTC. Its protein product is CASSYQGLEGYTF.

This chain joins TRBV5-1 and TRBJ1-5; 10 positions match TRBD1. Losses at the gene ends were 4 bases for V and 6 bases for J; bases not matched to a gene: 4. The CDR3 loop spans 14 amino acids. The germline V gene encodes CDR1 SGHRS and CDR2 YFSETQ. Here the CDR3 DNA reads TGCGCCAGCAGCGCGACAGGGGGCACTCAGCCCCAGCATTTT. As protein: CASSATGGTQPQHF.

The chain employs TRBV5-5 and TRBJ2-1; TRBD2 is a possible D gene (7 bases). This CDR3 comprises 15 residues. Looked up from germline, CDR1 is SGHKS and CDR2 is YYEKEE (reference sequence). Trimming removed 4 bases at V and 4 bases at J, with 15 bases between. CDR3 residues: CASSLLRGGYNEQFF. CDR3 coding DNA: TGTGCCAGCAGCCTCCTGAGGGGGGGGTACAATGAGCAGTTCTTC.

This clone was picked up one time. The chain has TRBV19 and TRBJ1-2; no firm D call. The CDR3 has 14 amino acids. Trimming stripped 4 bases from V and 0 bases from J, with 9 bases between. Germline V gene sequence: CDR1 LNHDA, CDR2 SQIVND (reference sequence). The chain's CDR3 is CASSRMSANYGYTF. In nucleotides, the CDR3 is TGTGCCAGTAGTAGAATGAGCGCTAACTATGGCTACACCTTC.

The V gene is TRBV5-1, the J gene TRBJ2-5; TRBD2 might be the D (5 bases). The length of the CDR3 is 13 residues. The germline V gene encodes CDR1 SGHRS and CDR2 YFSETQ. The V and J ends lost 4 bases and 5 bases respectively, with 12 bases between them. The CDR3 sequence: CASSRGRGETQYF. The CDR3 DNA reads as TGCGCCAGCAGCCGCGGGCGCGGGGAGACCCAGTACTTC.

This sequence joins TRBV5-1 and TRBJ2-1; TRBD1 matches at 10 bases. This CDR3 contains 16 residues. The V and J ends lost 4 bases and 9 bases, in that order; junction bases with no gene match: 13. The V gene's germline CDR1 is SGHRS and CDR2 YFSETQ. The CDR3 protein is CASSPRDRGSDSEQFF. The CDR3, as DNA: TGCGCCAGCAGCCCCAGGGACAGGGGATCGGACAGTGAGCAGTTCTTC.

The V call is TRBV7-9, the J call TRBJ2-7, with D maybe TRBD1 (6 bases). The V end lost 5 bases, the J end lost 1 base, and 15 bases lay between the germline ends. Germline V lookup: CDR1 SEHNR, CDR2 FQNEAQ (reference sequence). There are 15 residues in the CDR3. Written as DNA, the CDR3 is TGTGCCAGCAGCCAAAGGACAGAACTTTCCTACGAGCAGTACTTC. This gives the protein CASSQRTELSYEQYF. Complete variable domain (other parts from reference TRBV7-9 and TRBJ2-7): DTGVSQNPRHKITKRGQNVTFRCDPISEHNRLYWYRQTLGQGPEFLTYFQNEAQLEKSRLLSDRFSAERPKGSFSTLEIQRTEQGDSAMYLCASSQRTELSYEQYFGPGTRLTVT.

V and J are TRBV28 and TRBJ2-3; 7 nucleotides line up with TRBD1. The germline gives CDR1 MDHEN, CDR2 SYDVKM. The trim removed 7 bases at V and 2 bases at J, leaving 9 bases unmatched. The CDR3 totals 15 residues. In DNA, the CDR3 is TGTGCCAGCAAACGCCGGGACAGCTTCACAGATACGCAGTATTTT. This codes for CASKRRDSFTDTQYF.

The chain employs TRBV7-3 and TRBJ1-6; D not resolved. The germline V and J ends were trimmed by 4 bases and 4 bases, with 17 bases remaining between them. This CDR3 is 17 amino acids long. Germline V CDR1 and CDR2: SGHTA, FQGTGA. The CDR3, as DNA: TGTGCCAGCAGCTCCCGTGGGCCGGGAGTTTATAATTCACCCCTCCACTTT. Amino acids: CASSSRGPGVYNSPLHF.

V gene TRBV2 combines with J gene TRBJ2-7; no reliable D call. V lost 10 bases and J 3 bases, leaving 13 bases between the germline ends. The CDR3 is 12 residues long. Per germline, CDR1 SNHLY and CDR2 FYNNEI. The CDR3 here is CATAVAVYEQYF. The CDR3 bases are TGTGCCACGGCGGTAGCCGTCTACGAGCAGTACTTC.

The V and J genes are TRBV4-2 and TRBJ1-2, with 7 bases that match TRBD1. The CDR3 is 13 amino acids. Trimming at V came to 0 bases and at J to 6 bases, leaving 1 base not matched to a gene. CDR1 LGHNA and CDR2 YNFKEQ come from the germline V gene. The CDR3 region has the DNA TGTGCCAGCAGCCAAGAAGGGGGCAATGGCTACACCTTC. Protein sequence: CASSQEGGNGYTF.

The CDR3 loop reads CASRGEAGYTF. The CDR3 DNA reads as TGCGCCAGCAGAGGGGAGGCGGGCTACACCTTC. This sequence joins TRBV5-1 and TRBJ1-2, with D perhaps matching TRBD1 (5 bases). The CDR3 contains 11 residues. V was cut by 5 bases and J by 8 bases, with 10 bases left in between. The germline gives CDR1 SGHRS, CDR2 YFSETQ. The entire variable domain, with the rest obtained from reference TRBV5-1 and TRBJ1-2, is as follows: KAGVTQTPRYLIKTRGQQVTLSCSPISGHRSVSWYQQTPGQGLQFLFEYFSETQRNKGNFPGRFSGRQFSNSRSEMNVSTLELGDSALYLCASRGEAGYTFGSGTRLTVV.